A single sample gave rise to the 22 T cell receptor beta chains below, sequenced in a study of identical twins. Each CDR3 protein is one row after TCRdb ran MiXCR on the 5' RACE reads. The sample carries about 700,000 distinct CDR3 sequences, approximately 6.1% recorded once. Sample: naive T cells sorted from blood. All receptors derive from a young man in good health.

The chain couples TRBV12-3 or TRBV12-4 to TRBJ2-7, with TRBD2 as a possible D gene (5 bases). This CDR3 spans 13 amino acids. Trimming took off 3 bases at V and 2 bases at J, with 8 bases between the two ends. CDR3 region: CASSFGVTYEQYV. CDR3 DNA sequence: TGTGCCAGCAGTTTCGGGGTCACCTACGAGCAGTACGTC.

This clonotype was counted ten times or more. This chain joins TRBV6-1 and TRBJ1-4; TRBD1 agrees at 7 bases. The CDR3 totals 14 residues. In germline, CDR1 is MNHNS, CDR2 SASEGT. V was pared by 6 bases and J by 6 bases, with 7 bases of the junction left unmatched. The CDR3 DNA reads TGTGCCAGCAGCCCACAGGGGAACCATGAAAAACTGTTTTTT. Amino acids: CASSPQGNHEKLFF.

This clonotype appeared a few times. The rearrangement uses TRBV12-3 or TRBV12-4 and TRBJ2-7; a weak D match, TRBD1 (5 bases). The CDR3 is 13 residues long. The V gene lost 6 bases and the J gene lost 7 bases, with 16 bases spanning the gap. CDR3 sequence reads: CASSHSTALEQYV. The CDR3 DNA is TGTGCCAGCAGCCATTCGACAGCGCTTGAGCAGTACGTC.

The chain carries TRBV11-2 and TRBJ2-1, with 15 bases lining up with TRBD2. Germline loops: CDR1 SGHAT, CDR2 FQNNGV. The J segment lost 10 bases and the V segment lost 5 bases, leaving 18 bases of the junction unmatched. The CDR3 has 19 residues. This chain's CDR3 is CASSPGLAGGPLKSTEQFF. The CDR3 coding sequence is TGTGCCAGCAGCCCGGGACTAGCGGGAGGCCCGTTGAAGTCCACCGAGCAGTTCTTC.

This clonotype was recorded a few times. This sequence joins TRBV20-1 and TRBJ2-1; 7 bases map to TRBD2. The CDR3 runs 15 residues. J was trimmed by 9 bases and V by 3 bases; bases with no gene match: 14. From germline, CDR1 is DFQATT and CDR2 SNEGSKA (reference sequence). CDR3 loop: CSASGSAGVKVEQFF. In nucleotides, the CDR3 is TGCAGTGCTAGTGGTTCCGCGGGAGTTAAGGTTGAGCAGTTCTTC.

This clonotype came up many times. This rearrangement joins TRBV10-3 to TRBJ2-7; unclear D gene. The CDR3 runs 13 residues. Trimming left V 0 bases short and J 5 bases short, with 8 bases between. Germline CDR1 and CDR2: ENHRY and SYGVKD. The CDR3 reads CAISESGRHEQYF. DNA for the CDR3: TGTGCCATCAGTGAGTCAGGGCGGCACGAGCAGTACTTC.

The chain combines TRBV12-3 or TRBV12-4 with TRBJ2-1; D gene unclear. The ends were cut back, 2 bases at V and 5 bases at J, with 7 bases in the middle. The CDR3 has 13 residues. CDR3 coding DNA: TGTGCCAGCAGTTTACCCGGAAACAATGAGCAGTTCTTC. This translates into CASSLPGNNEQFF.

In its sample, this clonotype was seen many times. This chain's CDR3 is CASSLGGQGAFF. In DNA form, the CDR3 reads TGTGCCAGCAGTCTGGGGGGACAGGGGGCTTTCTTT. V gene TRBV12-3 or TRBV12-4 combines with J gene TRBJ1-1; TRBD1 matches 10 bases. The CDR3 extends over 12 amino acids. After removal of 5 bases from V and 11 bases from J, the junction contained 5 bases not matched to a gene.

This clonotype occurred many times. CDR3 in amino acids: CASSLGDREGQPQHF. CDR3 coding DNA: TGTGCCAGCAGCTTAGGGGACAGGGAGGGTCAGCCCCAGCATTTT. The rearrangement links TRBV7-8 to TRBJ1-5; TRBD1 aligns across 9 bases. Germline values: CDR1 SGHVS, CDR2 FQNEAQ. Trimming took 1 base from V and 6 from J; bases not matched to a gene: 4. CDR3 size: 15 residues.

This clonotype occurred many times. The J gene is TRBJ1-4, the V gene TRBV29-1; 10 nucleotides match TRBD1. Germline CDR1 is SQVTM and CDR2 is ANQGSEA. With 6 bases clipped from V and 12 bases from J, the junction kept 13 bases outside the gene matches. CDR3 length: 14 amino acids. CDR3: CSVYPGTGEWQLFF. For the CDR3, the DNA is TGCAGCGTCTACCCCGGGACAGGGGAGTGGCAACTGTTTTTT.

The chain couples TRBV7-2 to TRBJ1-2, with D possibly TRBD1 on 5 matching bases. Germline V gene sequence: CDR1 SGHTA, CDR2 FQGNSA. CDR3 length: 14 amino acids. V gave up 1 base and J gave up 8 bases, with 14 bases separating them. The CDR3 sequence is CASSLGDFQRGYTF. The DNA of the CDR3 is TGTGCCAGCAGCTTAGGGGACTTCCAGAGAGGCTACACCTTC.

Concerning this clonotype itself: This may be a read error, as it is one base from a much larger clone. Without the conserved terminal phenylalanine or tryptophan, this CDR3 likely stems from a read error. This chain connects TRBV27 to TRBJ2-3; D may be TRBD2 (6 bases). CDR1 is MNHEY and CDR2 is SMNVEV in the germline V gene (reference sequence). The V end was cut by 0 bases, the J end by 0 bases, with 22 bases between. This CDR3 spans 20 amino acids. CDR3 amino acids: CASSLSGARGTIISTDTQYY. For the CDR3, the DNA is TGTGCCAGCAGTTTATCGGGCGCGCGGGGCACCATTATAAGCACAGATACGCAGTATTAT.

V gene TRBV27 combines with J gene TRBJ2-3; maybe TRBD1 (6 bases). The CDR3 covers 13 residues. Germline CDR1 is MNHEY and CDR2 is SMNVEV (reference sequence). The germline V and J ends were trimmed by 4 bases and 4 bases, with 9 bases remaining between them. The CDR3 loop is CASSWKGADTQYF. The CDR3 coding sequence is TGTGCCAGCAGTTGGAAGGGGGCAGATACGCAGTATTTT.

This clonotype was seen a few times. The rearrangement joins TRBV2 to TRBJ2-4; D uncertain. Germline lookup yields CDR1 SNHLY and CDR2 FYNNEI. This CDR3 comprises 14 residues. The ends were cut back, 7 bases at V and 0 bases at J, with 10 bases in the middle. The CDR3 here is CASKQTLAKNIQYF. The CDR3 DNA reads TGTGCCAGCAAGCAGACTTTAGCCAAAAACATTCAGTACTTC.

Only a few counts were recorded for this clonotype. The rearrangement uses TRBV6-2 or TRBV6-3 and TRBJ2-2; D tentatively fits TRBD1 or TRBD2 (5 bases each). CDR1 and CDR2 from the germline V gene are MNHEY and SVGEGT. The CDR3 loop spans 14 amino acids. The V gene lost 7 bases and the J gene lost 1 base, with 10 bases spanning the gap. The CDR3, as DNA: TGTGCCAGCACGGTGGGGGTGAACACCGGGGAGCTGTTTTTT. Its translation: CASTVGVNTGELFF.

The chain links TRBV7-9 to TRBJ1-2; 7 bases align to TRBD1. CDR1 and CDR2 (germline): SEHNR, FQNEAQ (reference sequence). CDR3 length equals 14 residues. J lost 2 bases, V lost 1 base, and 1 base had no gene match. CDR3 sequence: CASSLEGQNYGYTF. CDR3 sequence (DNA): TGTGCCAGCAGCTTAGAGGGACAGAACTATGGCTACACCTTC.

To note about this clonotype: One base away lies a much larger clone, so this may be a sequencing read error. The chain combines TRBV12-3 or TRBV12-4 with TRBJ2-4; D unclear. This CDR3 is 13 amino acids long. Trimming removed 2 bases at V and 0 bases at J, with 2 bases between. CDR3 in amino acids: CASSLKAKNIQYF. The CDR3 bases are TGTGCCAGCAGTTTAAAAGCCAAAAACATTCAGTACTTC.

About this clonotype itself: A junction boundary mismatches the germline segment, possibly from a read error. The genes are TRBV12-5 and TRBJ1-5, with 7 nucleotides matching TRBD1. This CDR3 is built from 17 residues. Germline values: CDR1 LGHNT, CDR2 FRNRAP. CDR3 sequence reads: CASGRDRDRFGNPPQHF. CDR3 in DNA: TGTGCTAGTGGACGCGACAGGGATCGTTTTGGCAATCCGCCCCAGCATTTT.

This clonotype showed up many times. Here the CDR3 reads CASSLVRVHEQFF. The CDR3 bases are TGTGCCAGCAGCTTAGTCAGGGTCCATGAGCAGTTCTTC. The chain uses TRBV11-2 and TRBJ2-1, with D tentatively TRBD1 (5 bases). CDR1 SGHAT and CDR2 FQNNGV come from the germline V gene. This CDR3 is 13 amino acids long. Trimming took 1 base from V and 8 from J, leaving 9 bases between them. Drawing the rest from reference TRBV11-2 and TRBJ2-1, the complete variable domain is EAGVAQSPRYKIIEKRQSVAFWCNPISGHATLYWYQQILGQGPKLLIQFQNNGVVDDSQLPKDRFSAERLKGVDSTLKIQPAKLEDSAVYLCASSLVRVHEQFFGPGTRLTVL.

In DNA, the CDR3 is TGCAGTGCACATCCACCAGGGTTTTCTGGGGCCAACGTCCTGACTTTC. This sequence encodes CSAHPPGFSGANVLTF. The V and J genes are TRBV20-1 and TRBJ2-6, with D tentatively TRBD1 (5 bases). CDR1 is DFQATT and CDR2 is SNEGSKA in the germline V gene (reference sequence). The CDR3 length is 16 residues. V was cut by 6 bases and J by 1 base, with 16 bases left in between.

This clonotype was recorded at least ten times. This chain joins TRBV29-1 and TRBJ2-1, with 8 bases aligning to TRBD2. The CDR3 is 14 residues long. Per the germline V gene, CDR1 is SQVTM and CDR2 is ANQGSEA. V was clipped by 6 bases and J by 8 bases; unmatched bases: 12. CDR3 in DNA: TGCAGCGTAGAGTCCGGGAGGGCCGGAGATGAGCAGTTCTTC. The encoded protein is CSVESGRAGDEQFF.

This clonotype came up many times. The chain joins TRBV20-1 to TRBJ2-1; 9 bases line up with TRBD1. The V segment lost 0 bases and the J segment 4 bases; nucleotides outside the gene matches: 10. CDR1 DFQATT and CDR2 SNEGSKA come from the germline V gene (reference sequence). This CDR3 is 17 amino acids long. The CDR3 protein is CSARDGQGQGSYNEQFF. The CDR3, as DNA: TGCAGTGCTAGAGATGGTCAGGGACAGGGTTCGTACAATGAGCAGTTCTTC.